This T cell receptor (beta chain) derives from a study of lymphopenia after photon versus proton radiotherapy. Study-level points and caveats: Proton therapy kept repertoires fairly stable, unlike photons, which gained effector/memory cells. Post-nadir TCR diversity decline inversely tracked overall survival among those who died. After the lymphocyte nadir, photon-treated repertoires showed oligoclonal expansion, especially of CD8+ Temra cells. Authors raise, but do not show, better survival with proton therapy.

J lost 5 bases, V lost 4 bases, and 8 bases had no gene match. The CDR3 length is 16 residues. From germline, CDR1 is MNHEY and CDR2 SVGAGI. Worth noting for this clone: What it binds is not known.

The assay was immunoSEQ multiplex PCR, and TCRdb's table has in-frame clones only and misses some. The sample carries some 41,000 clones, 70% to 90% recorded once. This chain uses TRBV6-5 with TRBJ2-5; 12 bases are shared with TRBD2. The clonotype originates from an older woman with pancreatic cancer. Some clones in this sample may be carry-over from other donors' samples. This sample comprised peripheral blood, obtained from a patient treated with proton-based radiotherapy. The CDR3 DNA reads TGTGCCAGCAGTTCGCCGACTAGCGGGAGCGTTGAGACCCAGTACTTC. Translation gives CASSSPTSGSVETQYF.